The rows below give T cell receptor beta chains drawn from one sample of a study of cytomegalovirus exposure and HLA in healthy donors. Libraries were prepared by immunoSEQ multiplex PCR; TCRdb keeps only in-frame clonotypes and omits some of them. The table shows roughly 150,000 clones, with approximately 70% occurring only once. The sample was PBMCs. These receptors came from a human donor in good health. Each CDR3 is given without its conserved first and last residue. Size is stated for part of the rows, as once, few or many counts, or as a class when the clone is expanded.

ASSTQGNYGYT	TRBJ1-2	.	TRBV9
ASSLRGSLNTGELF	TRBJ2-2	.	TRBV5-4
ASSNAGSSYNEQF	TRBJ2-1	.	TRBV19
ASSTRTGGERTYEQY	TRBJ2-7	.	TRBV11-3
ASSLGGTSGSTDTQY	TRBJ2-3	.	TRBV7-9
ASSDPSSGRSYEQY	TRBJ2-7	.	TRBV2
ASSPRLAGVETQY	TRBJ2-5	once	TRBV27
ASSLGYGGEQF	TRBJ2-1	.	TRBV7-2
ASMGGGPSYNEQF	TRBJ2-1	few	TRBV19
ASSLGWQGAIYEQY	TRBJ2-7	.	TRBV11-2
ASSPRDRGGYEQY	TRBJ2-7	.	TRBV7-2
ASSLYTGTTYEQY	TRBJ2-7	.	TRBV27
ASSTEGTVYNSPLH	TRBJ1-6	.	TRBV27
ASNDRGPNQPQH	TRBJ1-5	.	TRBV6-6